This T cell receptor beta chain appears in the sequencing data of a study of CD8+CD57+ T cells in acquired aplastic anemia. Study outcomes and limitations: Between patients and controls, twenty-nine CD8+ CDR3 sequences were found in common.

The germline V gene encodes CDR1 WSHSY and CDR2 SAAADI. The V and J ends lost 6 bases and 4 bases, in that order; junction bases with no gene match: 5. The CDR3 loop spans 14 amino acids. Genomic DNA served as template for TCR beta VDJ and CDR3 profiling. From the reads, TCRdb called clonotypes with MiXCR, one entry per CDR3 protein. Of about 180,000 distinct CDR3 sequences listed, roughly 43% were seen once; the top ten hold around 1.1%. This clonotype was counted once. The antigen remains undetermined. It was patients with CD8+CD57+ cell expansion by flow cytometry who were chosen for sequencing. This chain joins TRBV10-2 and TRBJ1-4; 7 bases fit TRBD1. The source is a human donor with aplastic anemia. Specimen: sorted CD4+, CD8+, or CD8+CD57+ T cells (not recorded which) from PBMCs. CDR3 DNA: TGCGCCAGCAGCCGGGACAGAGATAATGAAAAACTGTTTTTT. This encodes CASSRDRDNEKLFF.